The 2 T cell receptor beta chains presented below share a single source sample, sequenced in a study of T cell responses to AZD1222 COVID-19 vaccine. Some clones are missing from TCRdb's copy, which holds only in-frame ones; the method was immunoSEQ multiplex PCR. The sample holds 130,000 or so clones, roughly 87% seen once. Here the sequenced sample was peripheral blood, taken 28 days after the second AZD1222 dose. The source is an adult who received the AZD1222 COVID-19 vaccine.

V and J are TRBV7-9 and TRBJ2-5; no reliable D call. The CDR3 spans 14 residues. V shed 1 base and J shed 1 base, with 7 bases lying between them. CDR1 is SEHNR and CDR2 is FQNEAQ in the germline V gene (reference sequence). CDR3 DNA sequence: TGTGCCAGCAGCTTAGGTTCAGGCCAAGAGACCCAGTACTTC. Translation: CASSLGSGQETQYF.

The count of this clone is one. The chain has TRBV5-4 and TRBJ2-7; TRBD1 might be the D (6 bases). Germline assignment: CDR1 SGHNT and CDR2 YYREEE (reference sequence). The ends were cut back, 2 bases at V and 2 bases at J, with 14 bases in the middle. The CDR3 spans 15 residues. DNA for the CDR3: TGTGCCAGCAGCTTTACTGGACAGTCTACCTACGAGCAGTACTTC. Protein product: CASSFTGQSTYEQYF.